A selection of T cell receptor beta chains follows, all from one sample in a study of Graves' ophthalmopathy and Graves' hyperthyroidism. Each CDR3 protein is one row after TCRdb ran MiXCR on the multiplex PCR reads. This sample carries around 1,000,000 distinct CDR3 sequences, 35% to 40% of them seen once, and the ten largest clones take roughly 11%. Material: peripheral blood or thyroid tissue (not recorded which). The source is an adult man with Graves' hyperthyroidism. Both conserved end residues are part of each CDR3. Each record gives: D gene, J gene, clone size, V gene, CDR3 protein, CDR3 DNA. A D gene is named only where the DNA matches it firmly. Clone size appears in some rows only: once, few, many, or a class for an expanded clone.

.,TRBJ2-5,many,TRBV29-1,CSVVGVAETQYF,TGCAGCGTTGTTGGAGTCGCGGAGACCCAGTACTTC
.,TRBJ2-7,.,TRBV2,CAVTGSPTYEQYF,TGTGCCGTAACAGGGTCCCCAACATACGAGCAGTACTTC
.,TRBJ1-6,.,TRBV28,CASSEWGERASPLHF,TGTGCCAGCAGTGAATGGGGGGAAAGGGCTTCACCCCTCCACTTT
.,TRBJ1-5,.,TRBV2,CASSVLENQPQHF,TGTGCCAGCAGTGTTTTGGAGAATCAGCCCCAGCATTTT
.,TRBJ1-1,many,TRBV7-6,CASRNPAGAVSGTEAFF,TGTGCCAGCAGAAACCCGGCAGGAGCGGTATCAGGGACTGAAGCTTTCTTT
.,TRBJ1-5,many,TRBV6-2/TRBV6-3,CASSNSIQGSNQPQHF,TGTGCCAGCAGTAACTCGATCCAGGGTAGCAATCAGCCCCAGCATTTT
TRBD1,TRBJ2-6,.,TRBV7-8,CASSGQDGSGANVLTF,TGTGCCAGTAGTGGACAGGACGGCTCTGGGGCCAACGTCCTGACTTTC
.,TRBJ1-2,.,TRBV20-1,CSARAGDGYTF,TGCAGTGCTAGGGCAGGCGATGGCTACACCTTC
TRBD1,TRBJ1-1,many,TRBV9,CASSASLQGSSFF,TGTGCCAGCAGCGCCTCGCTACAGGGGTCATCTTTCTTT
.,TRBJ2-5,many,TRBV20-1,CSHEPLSGQETQYF,TGCTCGCACGAACCCCTTAGCGGACAAGAGACCCAGTACTTC
TRBD1,TRBJ2-7,few,TRBV29-1,CSVERTGRDRHEQYF,TGCAGCGTTGAAAGGACAGGGCGCGATCGGCACGAGCAGTACTTC
.,TRBJ2-7,many,TRBV20-1,CSASRTDSYEQYF,TGCAGTGCTAGCAGGACAGATTCCTACGAGCAGTACTTC
TRBD1,TRBJ2-5,.,TRBV5-1,CASSLETGMETQYF,TGCGCCAGCAGCTTGGAGACAGGGATGGAGACCCAGTACTTC
TRBD1,TRBJ1-5,few,TRBV19,CASSKTGGAGNQPQHF,TGTGCCAGTAGTAAGACAGGGGGCGCGGGAAATCAGCCCCAGCATTTT
.,TRBJ1-5,many,TRBV2,CASRLEMGNQPQHF,TGTGCCAGCAGACTCGAAATGGGCAATCAGCCCCAGCATTTT
.,TRBJ2-7,many,TRBV10-3,CAISVSSGNHEQYF,TGTGCCATCAGTGTCTCCTCAGGGAACCACGAGCAGTACTTC
.,TRBJ1-2,.,TRBV29-1,CSASELNYGYTF,TGCAGCGCCTCTGAGCTTAACTATGGCTACACCTTC
.,TRBJ2-2,.,TRBV2,CASLGSWMGTGELFF,TGTGCCAGCTTGGGGTCCTGGATGGGCACCGGGGAGCTGTTTTTT
TRBD2,TRBJ2-2,few,TRBV19,CASRTSAITGELFF,TGTGCCAGCCGGACTAGCGCGATCACCGGGGAGCTGTTTTTT
.,TRBJ2-7,once,TRBV4-1,CASSQVLSGF,TGCGCCAGCAGCCAGGTTTTGAGTGGCTTC
TRBD2,TRBJ2-7,many,TRBV7-2,CASSVPGLAGGVEQYF,TGTGCCAGCAGCGTTCCGGGACTAGCGGGAGGAGTTGAGCAGTACTTC
.,TRBJ1-1,few,TRBV6-1,CASSPDRPGAEAFF,TGTGCCAGCAGTCCTGACAGGCCGGGGGCTGAAGCTTTCTTT
TRBD2,TRBJ2-7,many,TRBV7-8,CASSPGLADSYEQYF,TGTGCCAGCAGCCCAGGCCTAGCGGACTCCTACGAGCAGTACTTC
.,TRBJ2-2,many,TRBV10-3,CAIREGANTGELFF,TGTGCCATCAGAGAGGGGGCGAACACCGGGGAGCTGTTTTTT
.,TRBJ1-2,few,TRBV6-5,CASKTTGKNYGYTF,TGTGCCAGCAAAACTACCGGAAAGAACTATGGCTACACCTTC
.,TRBJ2-7,few,TRBV6-2/TRBV6-3,CAVRRDPTHEQYF,TGTGCCGTCCGGCGGGATCCTACCCACGAGCAGTACTTC
TRBD1,TRBJ2-7,many,TRBV7-6,CASSGGQGLSYEQYF,TGTGCCAGCAGCGGAGGACAGGGCTTGTCCTACGAGCAGTACTTC
.,TRBJ1-2,.,TRBV19,CASSSRTGLKVYYGYTF,TGTGCCAGTAGTTCAAGAACAGGGCTAAAGGTCTACTATGGCTACACCTTC
.,TRBJ2-7,many,TRBV13,CASSDRTGHLEQYF,TGTGCCAGCAGCGACCGGACCGGGCACCTCGAGCAGTACTTC
TRBD2,TRBJ2-5,.,TRBV15,CATSRDSGGETQYF,TGTGCCACCAGCAGAGATTCCGGGGGGGAGACCCAGTACTTC
.,TRBJ2-5,many,TRBV7-9,CASSPNRGRQETQYF,TGTGCCAGCAGCCCTAACCGGGGCCGGCAAGAGACCCAGTACTTC
TRBD1,TRBJ2-7,.,TRBV29-1,CSRDRGEQYF,TGCAGCAGGGACAGGGGGGAGCAGTACTTC
TRBD1,TRBJ2-2,few,TRBV11-2,CASSRGTGAHTGELFF,TGTGCCAGCAGTCGTGGGACAGGGGCCCACACCGGGGAGCTGTTTTTT
TRBD2,TRBJ2-5,.,TRBV7-9,CASSSPQGLRETQYF,TGTGCCAGCAGCTCCCCGCAGGGACTAAGGGAGACCCAGTACTTC
.,TRBJ1-1,many,TRBV12-3/TRBV12-4,CASSYWNTEAFF,TGTGCCAGCAGTTACTGGAACACTGAAGCTTTCTTT
TRBD1,TRBJ2-2,.,TRBV12-3/TRBV12-4,CASSSRDSLNTGELFF,TGTGCCAGCAGTTCACGGGACAGCCTGAACACCGGGGAGCTGTTTTTT
.,TRBJ2-7,many,TRBV6-5,CASRRTASYEQYF,TGTGCCAGCAGACGGACAGCCTCCTACGAGCAGTACTTC
.,TRBJ1-3,many,TRBV25-1,CASSEWGGLGSGNTIYF,TGTGCCAGCAGTGAATGGGGGGGGCTCGGCTCTGGAAACACCATATATTTT
.,TRBJ1-3,.,TRBV7-2,CASRAGGAAFSGNTIYF,TGTGCCAGCAGAGCGGGAGGGGCAGCATTCTCCGGAAACACCATATATTTT
TRBD2,TRBJ2-7,many,TRBV5-1,CASSLSLAETYEQYF,TGCGCCAGCAGCTTGAGTCTAGCGGAGACCTACGAGCAGTACTTC
.,TRBJ1-5,.,TRBV6-2/TRBV6-3,CASSSLEQVGQPQHF,TGTGCCAGCAGTTCCCTAGAACAGGTTGGACAGCCCCAGCATTTT